This T cell receptor beta chain was identified during a study of cytomegalovirus exposure and HLA in healthy donors. The CDR3 is made up of 14 amino acids. Trimming shortened V by 5 bases and J by 4 bases, and 13 bases separated the two germline ends. Looked up from germline, CDR1 is SEHNR and CDR2 is FQNEAQ (reference sequence). The PCR used 60 Vbeta and 13 Jbeta primers. TCRdb's copy holds only in-frame clones and misses some; the assay was immunoSEQ multiplex PCR. Here the sample table reports some 110,000 clones. This clonotype was obtained from a man younger than 35 in good health and CMV-seronegative. Sequencing input: PBMCs. The chain combines TRBV7-9 with TRBJ2-3; D is uncertain. The CDR3, as DNA: TGTGCCAGCAGCACGGATAAAAGCGCAGATACGCAGTATTTT. Amino acids: CASSTDKSADTQYF.